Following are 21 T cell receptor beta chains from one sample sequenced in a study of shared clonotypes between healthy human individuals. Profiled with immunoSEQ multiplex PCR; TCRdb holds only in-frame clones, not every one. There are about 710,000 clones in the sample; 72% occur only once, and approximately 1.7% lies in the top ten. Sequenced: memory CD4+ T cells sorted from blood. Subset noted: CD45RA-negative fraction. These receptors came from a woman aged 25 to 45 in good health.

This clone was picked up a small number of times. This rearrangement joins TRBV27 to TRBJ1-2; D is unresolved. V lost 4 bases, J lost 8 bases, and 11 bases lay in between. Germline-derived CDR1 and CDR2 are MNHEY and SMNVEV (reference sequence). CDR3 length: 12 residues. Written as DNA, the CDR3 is TGTGCCAGCAGTTCCCCCATGGGAGGCTACACCTTC. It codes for CASSSPMGGYTF.

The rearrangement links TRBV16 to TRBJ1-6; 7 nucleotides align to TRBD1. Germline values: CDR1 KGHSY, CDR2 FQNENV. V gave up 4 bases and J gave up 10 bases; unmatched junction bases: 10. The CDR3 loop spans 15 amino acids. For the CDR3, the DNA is TGTGCCAGCAGCCCTCAAGGGGGCGGGCGATCACCCCTCCACTTT. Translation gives CASSPQGGGRSPLHF.

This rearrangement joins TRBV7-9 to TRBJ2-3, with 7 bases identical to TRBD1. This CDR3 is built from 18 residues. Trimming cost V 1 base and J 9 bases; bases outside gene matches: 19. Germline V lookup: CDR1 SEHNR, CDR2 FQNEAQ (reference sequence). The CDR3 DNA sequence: TGTGCCAGCAGCTTAGGAGGGGGCCCCAACAGGGAGATGGGGACGCAGTATTTT. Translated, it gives CASSLGGGPNREMGTQYF.

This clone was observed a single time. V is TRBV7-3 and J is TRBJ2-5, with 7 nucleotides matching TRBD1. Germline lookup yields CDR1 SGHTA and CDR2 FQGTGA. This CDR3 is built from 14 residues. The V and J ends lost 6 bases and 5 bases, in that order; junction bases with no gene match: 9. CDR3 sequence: CASSTTGVVETQYF. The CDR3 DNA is TGTGCCAGCAGTACAACAGGGGTTGTGGAGACCCAGTACTTC.

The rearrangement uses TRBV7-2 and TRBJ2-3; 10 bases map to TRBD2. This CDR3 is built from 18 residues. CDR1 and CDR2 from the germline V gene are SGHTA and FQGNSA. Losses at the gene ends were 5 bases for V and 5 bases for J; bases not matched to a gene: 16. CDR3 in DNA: TGTGCCAGCAGCAACCCCCTGGAGACTAGCGGGTTTATAGATACGCAGTATTTT. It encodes CASSNPLETSGFIDTQYF.

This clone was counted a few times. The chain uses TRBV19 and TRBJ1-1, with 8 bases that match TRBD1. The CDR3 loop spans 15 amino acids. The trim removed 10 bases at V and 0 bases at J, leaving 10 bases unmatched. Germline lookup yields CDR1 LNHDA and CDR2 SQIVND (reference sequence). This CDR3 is CATDRGVGMNTEAFF. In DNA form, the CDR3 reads TGTGCCACCGACAGGGGCGTGGGGATGAACACTGAAGCTTTCTTT.

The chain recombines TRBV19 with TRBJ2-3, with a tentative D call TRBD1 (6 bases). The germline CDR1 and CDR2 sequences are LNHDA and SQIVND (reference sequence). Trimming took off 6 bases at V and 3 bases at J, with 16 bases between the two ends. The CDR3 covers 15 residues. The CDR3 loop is CASRQRGSPTDTQYF. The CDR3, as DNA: TGTGCCAGTAGACAGAGGGGGAGTCCTACAGATACGCAGTATTTT.

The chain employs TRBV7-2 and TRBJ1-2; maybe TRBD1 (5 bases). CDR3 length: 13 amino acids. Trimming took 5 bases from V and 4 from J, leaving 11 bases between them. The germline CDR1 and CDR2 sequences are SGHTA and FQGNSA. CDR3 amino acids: CASSQGQGYGYTF. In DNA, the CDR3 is TGTGCCAGCAGCCAAGGACAAGGCTATGGCTACACCTTC.

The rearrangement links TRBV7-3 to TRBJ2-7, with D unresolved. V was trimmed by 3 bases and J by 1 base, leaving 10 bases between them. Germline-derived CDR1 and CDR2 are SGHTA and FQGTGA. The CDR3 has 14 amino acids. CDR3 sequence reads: CASSLRGESYEQYF. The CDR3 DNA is TGTGCCAGCAGCTTGCGAGGAGAATCCTACGAGCAGTACTTC.

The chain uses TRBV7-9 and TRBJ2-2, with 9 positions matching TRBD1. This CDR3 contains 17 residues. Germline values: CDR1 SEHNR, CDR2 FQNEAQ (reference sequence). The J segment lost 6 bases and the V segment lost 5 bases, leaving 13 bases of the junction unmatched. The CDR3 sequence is CASSPLPGQGVSGELFF. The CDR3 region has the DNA TGTGCCAGCAGCCCCCTCCCGGGACAGGGAGTGTCCGGGGAGCTGTTTTTT. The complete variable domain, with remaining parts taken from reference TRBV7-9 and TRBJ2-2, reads DTGVSQNPRHKITKRGQNVTFRCDPISEHNRLYWYRQTLGQGPEFLTYFQNEAQLEKSRLLSDRFSAERPKGSFSTLEIQRTEQGDSAMYLCASSPLPGQGVSGELFFGEGSRLTVL.

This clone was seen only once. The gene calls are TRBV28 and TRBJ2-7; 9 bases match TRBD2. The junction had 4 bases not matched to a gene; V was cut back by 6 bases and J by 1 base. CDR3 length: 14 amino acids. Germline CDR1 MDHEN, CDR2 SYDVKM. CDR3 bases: TGTGCCAGCAGAAACAGCGGGAGGTCCTACGAGCAGTACTTC. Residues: CASRNSGRSYEQYF.

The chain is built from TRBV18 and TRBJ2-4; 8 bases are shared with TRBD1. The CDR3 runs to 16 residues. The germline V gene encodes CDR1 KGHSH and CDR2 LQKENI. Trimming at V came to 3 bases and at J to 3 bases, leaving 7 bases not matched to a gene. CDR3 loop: CASSPGQGRGKNIQYF. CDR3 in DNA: TGTGCCAGCTCACCTGGACAGGGTAGGGGCAAAAACATTCAGTACTTC.

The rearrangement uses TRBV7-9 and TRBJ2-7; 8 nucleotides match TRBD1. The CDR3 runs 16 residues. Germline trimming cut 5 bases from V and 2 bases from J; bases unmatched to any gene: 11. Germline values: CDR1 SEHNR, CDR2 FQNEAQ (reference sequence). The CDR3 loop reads CASSPRDRPDTYEQYF. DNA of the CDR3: TGTGCCAGCAGCCCCAGGGACAGGCCGGATACCTACGAGCAGTACTTC.

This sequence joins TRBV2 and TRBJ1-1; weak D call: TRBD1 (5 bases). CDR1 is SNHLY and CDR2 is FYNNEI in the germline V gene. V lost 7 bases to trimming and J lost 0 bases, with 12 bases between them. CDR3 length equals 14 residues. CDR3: CASKVGDLNTEAFF. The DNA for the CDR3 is TGTGCCAGCAAGGTAGGGGATCTGAACACTGAAGCTTTCTTT.

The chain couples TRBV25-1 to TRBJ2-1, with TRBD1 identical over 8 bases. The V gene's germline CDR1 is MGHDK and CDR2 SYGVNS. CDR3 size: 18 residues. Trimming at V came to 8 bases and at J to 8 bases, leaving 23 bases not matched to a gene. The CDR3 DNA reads TGTGCCAGCTCCATTATGAATATCCAGGGGGCGCGAAGCGATGAGCAGTTCTTC. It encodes CASSIMNIQGARSDEQFF.

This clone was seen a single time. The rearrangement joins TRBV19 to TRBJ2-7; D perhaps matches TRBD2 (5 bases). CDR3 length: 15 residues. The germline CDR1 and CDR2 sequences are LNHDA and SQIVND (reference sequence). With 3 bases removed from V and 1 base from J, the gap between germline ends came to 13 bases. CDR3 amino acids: CASSIGHEGSYEQYF. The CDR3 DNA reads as TGTGCCAGTAGTATCGGTCACGAGGGTTCCTACGAGCAGTACTTC. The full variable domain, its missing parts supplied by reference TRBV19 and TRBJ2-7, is DGGITQSPKYLFRKEGQNVTLSCEQNLNHDAMYWYRQDPGQGLRLIYYSQIVNDFQKGDIAEGYSVSREKKESFPLTVTSAQKNPTAFYLCASSIGHEGSYEQYFGPGTRLTVT.

The CDR3 nucleotides are TGTGCCAGCAGCGTGAGGGGACAGGGGGTACAAGATACGCAGTATTTT. This translates into CASSVRGQGVQDTQYF. The chain recombines TRBV9 with TRBJ2-3; 11 bases fit TRBD1. V dropped 2 bases and J dropped 5; count of bases not matched to a gene: 7. This CDR3 contains 16 residues. The V gene's germline CDR1 is SGDLS and CDR2 YYNGEE.

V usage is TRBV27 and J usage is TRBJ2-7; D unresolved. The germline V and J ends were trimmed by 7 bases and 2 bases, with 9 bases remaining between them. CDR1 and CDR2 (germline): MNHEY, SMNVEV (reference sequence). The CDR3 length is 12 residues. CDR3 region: CASTSRAYEQYF. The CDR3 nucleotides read TGTGCCAGCACCTCCCGCGCCTACGAGCAGTACTTC.

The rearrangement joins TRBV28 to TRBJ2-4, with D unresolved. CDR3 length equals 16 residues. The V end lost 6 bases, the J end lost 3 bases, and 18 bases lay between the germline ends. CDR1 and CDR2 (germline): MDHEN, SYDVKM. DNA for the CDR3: TGTGCCAGCAGAGGTGGAAGTGGGAAGGACAAAAACATTCAGTACTTC. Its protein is CASRGGSGKDKNIQYF.

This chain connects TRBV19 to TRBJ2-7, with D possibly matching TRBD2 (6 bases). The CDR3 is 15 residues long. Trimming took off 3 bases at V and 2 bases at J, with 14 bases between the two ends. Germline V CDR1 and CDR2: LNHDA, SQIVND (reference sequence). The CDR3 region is CASSIPGSQAYEQYF. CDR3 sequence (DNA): TGTGCCAGTAGTATTCCCGGGAGTCAGGCCTACGAGCAGTACTTC.

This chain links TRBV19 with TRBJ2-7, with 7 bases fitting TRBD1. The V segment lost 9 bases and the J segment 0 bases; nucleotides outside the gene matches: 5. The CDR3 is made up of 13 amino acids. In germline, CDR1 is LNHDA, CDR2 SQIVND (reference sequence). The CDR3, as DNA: TGTGCCAGCGCCTCAGGGGGCTCCTACGAGCAGTACTTC. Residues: CASASGGSYEQYF.